Presented here are 18 T cell receptor beta chains from one specimen sequenced in a study of cytotoxic CD8 clonotypes in ibrutinib-treated CLL. Repertoires were generated with immunoSEQ multiplex PCR, while TCRdb's copy carries only in-frame clones and drops some. The sample shows about 140,000 clones, approximately 80% of them seen only once. The sequencing here drew on PBMCs, taken after 12 months of ibrutinib treatment. The receptors were sampled from a human donor with chronic lymphocytic leukemia.

The chain couples TRBV19 to TRBJ2-6; D assignment may be TRBD1 or TRBD2 (6 bases each). This CDR3 region has 16 residues. The germline CDR1 and CDR2 sequences are LNHDA and SQIVND (reference sequence). The V end was cut by 6 bases, the J end by 2 bases, with 14 bases between. The CDR3 DNA follows: TGTGCCAGTAGCCAGATCCGGGGGCCTGGGGCCAACGTCCTGACTTTC. Translated: CASSQIRGPGANVLTF.

The gene calls are TRBV27 and TRBJ1-1, with D perhaps TRBD1 (6 bases). Germline-derived CDR1 and CDR2 are MNHEY and SMNVEV (reference sequence). V dropped 7 bases and J dropped 2 bases, with 20 bases sitting between them. The CDR3 is made up of 16 amino acids. This chain's CDR3 is CASTTHPDRLNTEAFF. DNA of the CDR3: TGTGCCAGCACCACCCACCCCGACAGGCTCAACACTGAAGCTTTCTTT.

The V gene is TRBV27, the J gene TRBJ2-1; TRBD2 matches at 9 bases. Germline trimming cut 1 base from V and 7 bases from J; bases unmatched to any gene: 5. The germline V gene has CDR1 MNHEY and CDR2 SMNVEV (reference sequence). The CDR3 loop spans 15 amino acids. CDR3 in amino acids: CASSLLAGGTNEQFF. In DNA form, the CDR3 reads TGTGCCAGCAGTTTATTGGCGGGAGGGACTAATGAGCAGTTCTTC.

The rearrangement links TRBV7-2 to TRBJ2-5; 7 nucleotides agree with TRBD2. The CDR3 has 14 residues. CDR1 is SGHTA, CDR2 FQGNSA, per germline. J lost 2 bases, V lost 5 bases, and 5 bases had no gene match. The CDR3: CASSLGGSQETQYF. The CDR3 nucleotides are TGTGCCAGCAGCCTGGGGGGGAGTCAAGAGACCCAGTACTTC.

This chain uses TRBV19 with TRBJ2-7; no firm D call. Looked up from germline, CDR1 is LNHDA and CDR2 is SQIVND (reference sequence). There are 16 residues in the CDR3. V lost 0 bases and J lost 3, with 15 bases in between. CDR3: CASSIEGESGYYEQYF. CDR3 DNA: TGTGCCAGTAGTATAGAAGGTGAGTCAGGTTACTACGAGCAGTACTTC.

The chain joins TRBV9 to TRBJ1-3; no clear D gene. The CDR3 spans 15 residues. CDR1 is SGDLS and CDR2 is YYNGEE in the germline V gene. The V gene lost 3 bases and the J gene lost 4 bases, with 14 bases spanning the gap. The chain's CDR3 is CASSAQTDFGNTIYF. CDR3 nucleotide sequence: TGTGCCAGCAGCGCCCAGACGGATTTCGGAAACACCATATATTTT.

This clone appeared a single time. The rearrangement links TRBV6-5 to TRBJ1-2; unclear D gene. There are 13 residues in the CDR3. Germline V gene lookup returns CDR1 MNHEY and CDR2 SVGAGI. Trimming pared 5 bases from V and 3 bases from J, leaving 10 bases between. CDR3 coding DNA: TGTGCCAGCAGTGCAGACGGATACTATGGCTACACCTTC. The encoded protein is CASSADGYYGYTF.

This clone occurred a few times. V usage is TRBV4-2 and J usage is TRBJ1-2; D is perhaps TRBD1 (6 bases). Germline lookup yields CDR1 LGHNA and CDR2 YNFKEQ. The CDR3 runs 15 residues. The V end lost 3 bases, the J end lost 0 bases, and 11 bases lay between the germline ends. CDR3 sequence (DNA): TGTGCCAGCAGCCAGCCGACAGGACCTAACTATGGCTACACCTTC. It codes for CASSQPTGPNYGYTF.

This clone appeared a few times. The gene calls are TRBV2 and TRBJ1-6; D gene ambiguous. The V end lost 4 bases, the J end lost 1 base, and 11 bases lay between the germline ends. Germline V gene lookup returns CDR1 SNHLY and CDR2 FYNNEI. CDR3 length: 16 amino acids. The CDR3 reads CASSVRGESYNSPLHF. As DNA, the CDR3 is TGTGCCAGCAGTGTGAGAGGAGAGTCCTATAATTCACCCCTCCACTTT. Using reference TRBV2 and TRBJ1-6 for the parts outside the CDR3, the full variable domain is EPEVTQTPSHQVTQMGQEVILRCVPISNHLYFYWYRQILGQKVEFLVSFYNNEISEKSEIFDDQFSVERPDGSNFTLKIRSTKLEDSAMYFCASSVRGESYNSPLHFGNGTRLTVT.

The genes are TRBV6-5 and TRBJ2-7; 11 bases agree with TRBD2. J gave up 3 bases and V 0 bases, and 1 base lay outside the gene matches. Germline assignment: CDR1 MNHEY and CDR2 SVGAGI. The CDR3 contains 15 residues. The CDR3 DNA is TGTGCCAGCAGTTACTCGGGACTAGCGGACTACGAGCAGTACTTC. Translation gives CASSYSGLADYEQYF.

The chain recombines TRBV4-2 with TRBJ2-3, with D unclear. The ends were cut back, 1 base at V and 2 bases at J, with 7 bases in the middle. CDR1 and CDR2 (germline): LGHNA, YNFKEQ. The CDR3 consists of 14 residues. DNA of the CDR3: TGTGCCAGCAGCCAAGTATCAGTCACAGATACGCAGTATTTT. Translating gives CASSQVSVTDTQYF.

The V gene is TRBV6-4, the J gene TRBJ1-5, with no clear D. The V end lost 3 bases, the J end lost 2 bases, and 14 bases lay between the germline ends. CDR1 is MRHNA, CDR2 SNTAGT, per germline. The CDR3 totals 16 residues. CDR3 sequence: CASSEVGGYGNQPQHF. Here the CDR3 DNA reads TGTGCCAGCAGTGAAGTCGGAGGTTATGGCAATCAGCCCCAGCATTTT.

This clone was seen more than once but under ten times. J is TRBJ2-3 and V is TRBV2, with 13 bases lining up with TRBD2. The CDR3 runs 15 residues. The germline V gene has CDR1 SNHLY and CDR2 FYNNEI. V shed 7 bases, J shed 4 bases, and the junction held 5 bases outside the gene matches. The CDR3 DNA is TGTGCCAGCACCGGGACTAGCGGGATCGCAGATACGCAGTATTTT. Protein: CASTGTSGIADTQYF. The full variable domain, completed using reference TRBV2 and TRBJ2-3, is EPEVTQTPSHQVTQMGQEVILRCVPISNHLYFYWYRQILGQKVEFLVSFYNNEISEKSEIFDDQFSVERPDGSNFTLKIRSTKLEDSAMYFCASTGTSGIADTQYFGPGTRLTVL.

This chain links TRBV6-1 with TRBJ1-2; D gene unclear. Germline V lookup: CDR1 MNHNS, CDR2 SASEGT. The CDR3 spans 13 residues. The V end lost 2 bases, the J end lost 8 bases, and 12 bases lay between the germline ends. The CDR3 DNA reads as TGTGCCAGCAGTGAACTTTATGTATGGGGCTACACCTTC. Translated, it gives CASSELYVWGYTF.

This chain joins TRBV7-8 and TRBJ1-2; no clear D. The CDR3 covers 12 residues. The germline V and J ends were trimmed by 5 bases and 13 bases, with 17 bases remaining between them. Looked up from germline, CDR1 is SGHVS and CDR2 is FQNEAQ. CDR3 sequence reads: CASSLVGREPTF. CDR3 bases: TGTGCCAGCAGCCTAGTGGGCCGGGAGCCCACCTTC.

The V gene is TRBV4-1, the J gene TRBJ2-2; possibly TRBD2 for D (6 bases). Trimming pared 4 bases from V and 7 bases from J, leaving 16 bases between. The CDR3 is 15 residues long. Germline CDR1 is MGHRA and CDR2 is YSYEKL. The CDR3 spells CASSLGTSFVGELFF. The DNA of the CDR3 is TGCGCCAGCAGCCTCGGAACTAGCTTTGTCGGGGAGCTGTTTTTT.

This rearrangement joins TRBV19 to TRBJ2-1; 9 nucleotides line up with TRBD2. Per the germline V gene, CDR1 is LNHDA and CDR2 is SQIVND (reference sequence). This CDR3 comprises 18 residues. V shed 3 bases and J 0 bases; nucleotides not matched to a gene: 9. The DNA of the CDR3 is TGTGCCAGTAGTATTTATCCTAGCGGGGTTAGCTCCTACAATGAGCAGTTCTTC. Its protein is CASSIYPSGVSSYNEQFF.

In DNA, the CDR3 is TGTGCCACCAGCAGAGATAGGGGACAGGCCGAAAAACTGTTTTTT. Its translation: CATSRDRGQAEKLFF. J is TRBJ1-4 and V is TRBV15; 8 bases map to TRBD1. The CDR3 sequence is 15 residues long. Germline values: CDR1 LNHNV, CDR2 YYDKDF (reference sequence). The junction had 5 bases not matched to a gene; V was cut back by 0 bases and J by 8 bases.